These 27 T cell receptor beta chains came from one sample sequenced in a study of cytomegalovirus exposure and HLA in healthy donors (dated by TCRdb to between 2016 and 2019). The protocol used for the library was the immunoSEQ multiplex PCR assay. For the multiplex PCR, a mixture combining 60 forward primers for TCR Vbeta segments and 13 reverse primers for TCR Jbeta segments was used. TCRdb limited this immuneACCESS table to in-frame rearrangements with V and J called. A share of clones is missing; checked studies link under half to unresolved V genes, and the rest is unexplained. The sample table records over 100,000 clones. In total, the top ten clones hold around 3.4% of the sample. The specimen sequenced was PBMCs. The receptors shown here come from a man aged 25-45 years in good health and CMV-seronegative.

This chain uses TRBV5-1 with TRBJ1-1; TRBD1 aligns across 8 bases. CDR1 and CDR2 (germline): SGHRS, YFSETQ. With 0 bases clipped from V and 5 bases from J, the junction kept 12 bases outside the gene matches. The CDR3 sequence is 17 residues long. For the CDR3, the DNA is TGCGCCAGCAGCTTGGCGGCAGGGGGCTCGGTGAGGACTGAAGCTTTCTTT. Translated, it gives CASSLAAGGSVRTEAFF.

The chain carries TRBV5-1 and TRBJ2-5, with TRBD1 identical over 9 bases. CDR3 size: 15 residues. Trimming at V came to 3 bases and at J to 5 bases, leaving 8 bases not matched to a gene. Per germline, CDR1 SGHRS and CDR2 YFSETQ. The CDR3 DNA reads TGCGCCAGCAGCTCCGGGACAGGGCAATGGGAGACCCAGTACTTC. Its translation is CASSSGTGQWETQYF.

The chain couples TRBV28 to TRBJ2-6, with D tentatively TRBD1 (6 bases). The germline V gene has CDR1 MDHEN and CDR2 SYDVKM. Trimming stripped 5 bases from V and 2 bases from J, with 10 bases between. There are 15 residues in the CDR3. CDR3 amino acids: CASSTTGTGANVLTF. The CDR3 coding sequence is TGTGCCAGCAGTACAACAGGGACTGGGGCCAACGTCCTGACTTTC.

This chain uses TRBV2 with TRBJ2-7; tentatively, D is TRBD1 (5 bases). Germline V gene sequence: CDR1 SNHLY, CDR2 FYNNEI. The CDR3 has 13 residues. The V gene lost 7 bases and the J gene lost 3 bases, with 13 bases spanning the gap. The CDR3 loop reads CASTPDTYYEQYF. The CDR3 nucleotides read TGTGCCAGCACCCCGGACACGTACTACGAGCAGTACTTC.

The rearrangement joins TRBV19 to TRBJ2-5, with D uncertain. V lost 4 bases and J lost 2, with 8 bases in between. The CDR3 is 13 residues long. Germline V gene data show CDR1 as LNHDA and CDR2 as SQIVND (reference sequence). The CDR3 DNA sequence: TGTGCCAGTAGTACCCTGGCTCAAGAGACCCAGTACTTC. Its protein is CASSTLAQETQYF.

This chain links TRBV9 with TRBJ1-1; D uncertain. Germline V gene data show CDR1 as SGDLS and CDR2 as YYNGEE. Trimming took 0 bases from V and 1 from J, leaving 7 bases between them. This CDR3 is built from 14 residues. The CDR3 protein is CASSVGAGNTEAFF. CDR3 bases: TGTGCCAGCAGCGTAGGGGCGGGGAACACTGAAGCTTTCTTT.

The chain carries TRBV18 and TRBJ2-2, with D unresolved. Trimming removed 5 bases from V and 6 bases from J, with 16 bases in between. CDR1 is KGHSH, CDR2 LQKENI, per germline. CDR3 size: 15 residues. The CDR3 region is CASSEYGASAGELFF. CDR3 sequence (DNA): TGTGCCAGCTCAGAGTACGGAGCGAGCGCCGGGGAGCTGTTTTTT.

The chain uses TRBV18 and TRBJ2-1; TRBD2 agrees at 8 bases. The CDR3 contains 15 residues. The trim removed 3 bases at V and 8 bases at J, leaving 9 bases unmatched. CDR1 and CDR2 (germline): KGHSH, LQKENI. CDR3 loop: CASSPGGGPLHEQFF. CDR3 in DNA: TGTGCCAGCTCACCCGGGGGGGGCCCTCTGCATGAGCAGTTCTTC. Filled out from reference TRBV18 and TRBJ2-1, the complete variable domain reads NAGVMQNPRHLVRRRGQEARLRCSPMKGHSHVYWYRQLPEEGLKFMVYLQKENIIDESGMPKERFSAEFPKEGPSILRIQQVVRGDSAAYFCASSPGGGPLHEQFFGPGTRLTVL.

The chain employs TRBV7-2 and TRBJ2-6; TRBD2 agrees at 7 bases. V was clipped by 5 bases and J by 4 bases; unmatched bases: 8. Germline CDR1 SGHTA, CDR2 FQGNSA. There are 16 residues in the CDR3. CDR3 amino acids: CASSPKAGDGANVLTF. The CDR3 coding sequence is TGTGCCAGCAGCCCTAAGGCGGGGGACGGGGCCAACGTCCTGACTTTC.

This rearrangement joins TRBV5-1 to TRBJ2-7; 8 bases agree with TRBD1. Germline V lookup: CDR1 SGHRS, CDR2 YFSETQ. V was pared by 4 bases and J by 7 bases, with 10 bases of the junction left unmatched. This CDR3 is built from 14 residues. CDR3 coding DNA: TGCGCCAGCAGCCTCCGGACAGGGACGAGTGAGCAGTACTTC. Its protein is CASSLRTGTSEQYF.

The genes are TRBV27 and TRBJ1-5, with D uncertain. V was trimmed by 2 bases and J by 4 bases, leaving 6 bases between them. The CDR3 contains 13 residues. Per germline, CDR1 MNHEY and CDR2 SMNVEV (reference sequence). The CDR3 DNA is TGTGCCAGCAGTTTAGGGGAGAATCAGCCCCAGCATTTT. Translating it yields CASSLGENQPQHF.

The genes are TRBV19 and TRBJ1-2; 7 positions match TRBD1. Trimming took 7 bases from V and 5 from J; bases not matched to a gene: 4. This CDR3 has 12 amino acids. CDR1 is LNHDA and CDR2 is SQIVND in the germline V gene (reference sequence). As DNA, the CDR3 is TGTGCCAGTAACCAGGGGGTTTATGGCTACACCTTC. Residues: CASNQGVYGYTF. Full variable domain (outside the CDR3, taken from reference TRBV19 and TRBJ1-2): DGGITQSPKYLFRKEGQNVTLSCEQNLNHDAMYWYRQDPGQGLRLIYYSQIVNDFQKGDIAEGYSVSREKKESFPLTVTSAQKNPTAFYLCASNQGVYGYTFGSGTRLTVV.

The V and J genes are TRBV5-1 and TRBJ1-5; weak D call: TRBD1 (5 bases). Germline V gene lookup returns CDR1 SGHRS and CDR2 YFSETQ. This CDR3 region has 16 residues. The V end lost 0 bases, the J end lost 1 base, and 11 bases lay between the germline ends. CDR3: CASSLEGRGSNQPQHF. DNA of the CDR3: TGCGCCAGCAGCTTGGAAGGGCGGGGGAGCAATCAGCCCCAGCATTTT.

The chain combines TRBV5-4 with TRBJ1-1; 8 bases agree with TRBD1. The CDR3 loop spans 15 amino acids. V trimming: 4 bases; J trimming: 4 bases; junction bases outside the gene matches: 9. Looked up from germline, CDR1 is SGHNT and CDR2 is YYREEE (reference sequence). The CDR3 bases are TGTGCCAGCAGCGCAGGACAGGGAACAGGCACTGAAGCTTTCTTT. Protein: CASSAGQGTGTEAFF. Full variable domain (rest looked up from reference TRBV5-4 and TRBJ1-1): ETGVTQSPTHLIKTRGQQVTLRCSSQSGHNTVSWYQQALGQGPQFIFQYYREEENGRGNFPPRFSGLQFPNYSSELNVNALELDDSALYLCASSAGQGTGTEAFFGQGTRLTVV.

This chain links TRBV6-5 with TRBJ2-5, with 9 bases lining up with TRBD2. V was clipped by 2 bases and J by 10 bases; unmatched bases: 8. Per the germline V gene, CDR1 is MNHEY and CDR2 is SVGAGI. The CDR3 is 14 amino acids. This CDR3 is CASSYGSGGGGQYF. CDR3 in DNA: TGTGCCAGCAGTTACGGTAGCGGGGGCGGGGGCCAGTACTTC.

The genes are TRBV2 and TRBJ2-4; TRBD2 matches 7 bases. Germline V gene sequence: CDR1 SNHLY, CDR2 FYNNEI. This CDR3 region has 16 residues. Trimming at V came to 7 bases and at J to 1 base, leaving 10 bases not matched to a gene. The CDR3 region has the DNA TGTGCCAGCAACATGGGAGGGGCGAGGGCCAAAAACATTCAGTACTTC. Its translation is CASNMGGARAKNIQYF.

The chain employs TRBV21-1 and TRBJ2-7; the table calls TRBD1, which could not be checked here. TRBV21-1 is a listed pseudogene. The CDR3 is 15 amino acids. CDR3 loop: CASSKGHPASYEQYF. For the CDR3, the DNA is TGTGCCAGCAGCAAGGGACACCCAGCTTCCTACGAGCAGTACTTC.

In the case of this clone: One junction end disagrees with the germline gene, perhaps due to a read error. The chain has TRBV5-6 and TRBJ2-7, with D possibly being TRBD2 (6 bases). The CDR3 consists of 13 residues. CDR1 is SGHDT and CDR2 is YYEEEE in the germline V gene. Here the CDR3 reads CASSLRRGGRTDF. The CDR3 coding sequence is TGTGCCAGCAGCCTCCGGAGGGGTGGACGAACGGACTTC.

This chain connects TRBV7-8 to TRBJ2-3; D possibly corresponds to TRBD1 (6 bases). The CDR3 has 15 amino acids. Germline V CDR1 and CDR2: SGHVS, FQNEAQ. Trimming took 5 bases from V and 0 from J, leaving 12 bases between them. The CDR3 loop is CASSVRGTSTDTQYF. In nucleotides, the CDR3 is TGTGCCAGCAGCGTCAGGGGTACCAGCACAGATACGCAGTATTTT.

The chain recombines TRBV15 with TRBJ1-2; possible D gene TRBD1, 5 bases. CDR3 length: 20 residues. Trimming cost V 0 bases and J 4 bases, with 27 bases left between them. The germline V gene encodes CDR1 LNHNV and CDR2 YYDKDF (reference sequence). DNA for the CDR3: TGTGCCACCAGCAGAGATTGGGACGGGAGGGACGGGGCTACGCTCTATGGCTACACCTTC. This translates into CATSRDWDGRDGATLYGYTF.

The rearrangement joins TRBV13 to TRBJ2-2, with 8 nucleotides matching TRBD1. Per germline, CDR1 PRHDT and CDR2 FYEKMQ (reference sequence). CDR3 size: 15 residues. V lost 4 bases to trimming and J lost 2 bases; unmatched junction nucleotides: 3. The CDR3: CASSWDRSNTGELFF. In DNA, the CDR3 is TGTGCCAGCAGCTGGGACAGGTCAAACACCGGGGAGCTGTTTTTT.

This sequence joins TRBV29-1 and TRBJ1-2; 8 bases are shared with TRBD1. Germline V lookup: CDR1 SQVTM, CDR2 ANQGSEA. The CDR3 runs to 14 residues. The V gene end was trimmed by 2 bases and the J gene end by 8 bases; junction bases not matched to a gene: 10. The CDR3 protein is CSVELGAGGGGYTF. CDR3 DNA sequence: TGCAGCGTTGAACTTGGGGCAGGGGGCGGAGGCTACACCTTC.

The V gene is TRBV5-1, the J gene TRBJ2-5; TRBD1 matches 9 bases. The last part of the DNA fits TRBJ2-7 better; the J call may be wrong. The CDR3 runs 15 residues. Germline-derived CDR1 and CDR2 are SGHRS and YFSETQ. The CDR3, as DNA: TGCGCCAGCAGCTTGGCGGTGACAGGGGGACTCGAGCAGTACTTC. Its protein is CASSLAVTGGLEQYF.

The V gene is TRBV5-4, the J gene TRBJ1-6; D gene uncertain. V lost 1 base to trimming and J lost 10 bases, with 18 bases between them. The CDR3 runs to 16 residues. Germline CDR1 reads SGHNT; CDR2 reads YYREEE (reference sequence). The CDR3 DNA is TGTGCCAGCAGCTTGAAAGTAGCTTCGGGGAGATCACCCCTCCACTTT. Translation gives CASSLKVASGRSPLHF.

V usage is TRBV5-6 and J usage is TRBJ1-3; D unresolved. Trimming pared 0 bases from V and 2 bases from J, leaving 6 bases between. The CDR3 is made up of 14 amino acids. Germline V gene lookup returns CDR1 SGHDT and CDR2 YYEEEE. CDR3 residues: CASSLGQTGNTIYF. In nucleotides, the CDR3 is TGTGCCAGCAGCTTGGGGCAGACTGGAAACACCATATATTTT.

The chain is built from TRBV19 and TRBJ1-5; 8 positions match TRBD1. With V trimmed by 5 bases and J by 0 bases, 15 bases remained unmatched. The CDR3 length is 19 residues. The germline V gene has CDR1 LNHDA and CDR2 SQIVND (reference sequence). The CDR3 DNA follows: TGTGCCAGTAGTGTCGGTCCGGGACAGGAATTTTATAGCAATCAGCCCCAGCATTTT. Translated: CASSVGPGQEFYSNQPQHF.

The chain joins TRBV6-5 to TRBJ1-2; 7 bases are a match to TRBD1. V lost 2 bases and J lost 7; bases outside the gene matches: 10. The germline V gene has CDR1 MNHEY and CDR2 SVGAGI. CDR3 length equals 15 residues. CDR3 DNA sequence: TGTGCCAGCAGTTACGGGCGGGAGGGGGCGCGTGGCTACACCTTC. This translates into CASSYGREGARGYTF.